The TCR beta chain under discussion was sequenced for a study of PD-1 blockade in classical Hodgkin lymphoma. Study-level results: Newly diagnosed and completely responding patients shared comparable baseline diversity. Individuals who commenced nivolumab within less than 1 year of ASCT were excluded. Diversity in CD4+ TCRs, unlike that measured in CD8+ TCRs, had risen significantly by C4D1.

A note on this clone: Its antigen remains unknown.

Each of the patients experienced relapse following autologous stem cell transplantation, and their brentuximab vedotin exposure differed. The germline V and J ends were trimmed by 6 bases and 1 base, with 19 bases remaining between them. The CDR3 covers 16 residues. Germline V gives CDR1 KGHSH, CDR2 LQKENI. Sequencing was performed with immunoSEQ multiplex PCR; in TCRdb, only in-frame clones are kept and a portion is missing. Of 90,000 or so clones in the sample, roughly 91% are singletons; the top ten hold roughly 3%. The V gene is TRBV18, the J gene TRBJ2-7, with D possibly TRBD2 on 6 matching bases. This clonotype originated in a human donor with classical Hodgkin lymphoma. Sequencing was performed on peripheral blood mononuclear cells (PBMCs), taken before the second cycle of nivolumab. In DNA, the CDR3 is TGTGCCAGCTCTTACGGACTACTGGGCCGGTCCTACGAGCAGTACTTC. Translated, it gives CASSYGLLGRSYEQYF.